The 28 T cell receptor beta chains below come from one sample, sequenced in a study of blood T cell repertoires in COVID-19. Assay: immunoSEQ multiplex PCR; the TCRdb copy retains only in-frame clones and omits some. The table shows approximately 190,000 clones, with approximately 90% occurring only once. The specimen was peripheral blood. Every receptor here comes from a man in his fifties or sixties with acute or convalescent COVID-19.

A word on this clone: A read error may produce the germline difference seen at one junction end. The rearrangement uses TRBV7-7 and TRBJ1-2; D unclear. CDR1 is SSHAT and CDR2 is FNYEAQ in the germline V gene (reference sequence). The CDR3 length is 13 residues. The CDR3 DNA follows: TGTGCTAGCAGCTTCTCCAGGCCCTATGGCTACACCTTC. Amino acid sequence: CASSFSRPYGYTF.

This chain links TRBV7-9 with TRBJ2-2; tentatively, D is TRBD2 (5 bases). Germline lookup yields CDR1 SEHNR and CDR2 FQNEAQ (reference sequence). This CDR3 comprises 15 residues. V was clipped by 6 bases and J by 7 bases, with 18 bases between them. For the CDR3, the DNA is TGTGCCAGCAGTTCCGTGCCGGGAATCGGCGGGGAGCTGTTTTTT. It specifies CASSSVPGIGGELFF.

The chain has TRBV6-5 and TRBJ2-2; D uncertain. CDR1 and CDR2 from the germline V gene are MNHEY and SVGAGI. The V gene lost 5 bases and the J gene lost 0 bases, with 7 bases spanning the gap. The CDR3 contains 14 residues. This CDR3 is CASSQVANTGELFF. For the CDR3, the DNA is TGTGCCAGCAGTCAGGTAGCGAACACCGGGGAGCTGTTTTTT.

The genes are TRBV28 and TRBJ2-1, with D possibly being TRBD1 (6 bases). The ends were cut back, 6 bases at V and 9 bases at J, with 21 bases in the middle. CDR1 is MDHEN, CDR2 SYDVKM, per germline. The CDR3 is 15 amino acids. The DNA of the CDR3 is TGTGCCAGCAGCCGGACAGCTGACACCTCAGGTGAGCAGTTCTTC. It specifies CASSRTADTSGEQFF.

J is TRBJ1-6 and V is TRBV5-1; TRBD1 might be the D (5 bases). The V end was cut by 1 base, the J end by 0 bases, with 14 bases between. This CDR3 comprises 18 residues. Germline V CDR1 and CDR2: SGHRS, YFSETQ. CDR3 nucleotides: TGCGCCAGCAGCTTGTCACTCGACAGTAGCTCCTATAATTCACCCCTCCACTTT. It translates to CASSLSLDSSSYNSPLHF.

The CDR3 is CASSLAASVLEAFF. CDR3 nucleotide sequence: TGTGCCAGCAGCTTGGCTGCCTCGGTTCTTGAAGCTTTCTTT. V is TRBV5-5 and J is TRBJ1-1; D unclear. Germline CDR1 is SGHKS and CDR2 is YYEKEE (reference sequence). The CDR3 runs to 14 residues. Trimming left V 0 bases short and J 7 bases short, with 13 bases between.

The chain employs TRBV3-1 (or the pseudogene TRBV3-2) and TRBJ2-1; maybe TRBD2 (6 bases). CDR3 length: 15 amino acids. Germline V gene sequence: CDR1 LGHDT, CDR2 YNNKEL (reference sequence). V was pared by 3 bases and J by 4 bases, with 13 bases between. The CDR3 sequence: CASSQEGSGYNEQFF. The CDR3 region has the DNA TGTGCCAGCAGCCAGGAGGGTTCCGGATACAATGAGCAGTTCTTC.

The CDR3 reads CASSQRTPAPGELFF. The CDR3 DNA reads TGTGCCAGCAGCCAACGAACTCCTGCACCCGGGGAGCTGTTTTTT. The chain employs TRBV6-5 and TRBJ2-2; D gene ambiguous. Per germline, CDR1 MNHEY and CDR2 SVGAGI. This CDR3 is built from 15 residues. The germline V and J ends were trimmed by 6 bases and 6 bases, with 17 bases remaining between them.

The CDR3 region has the DNA TGCGCCAGCAGTCAGACAGGGTCGGATGAGCAGTTCTTC. Protein sequence: CASSQTGSDEQFF. The gene calls are TRBV5-1 and TRBJ2-1; 7 bases map to TRBD1. Trimming at V came to 5 bases and at J to 8 bases, leaving 7 bases not matched to a gene. The CDR3 loop spans 13 amino acids. Per the germline V gene, CDR1 is SGHRS and CDR2 is YFSETQ.

A single count supports this clone. The CDR3 region has the DNA TGTGCCAGCAGCTCTGGACAGGGGTATTACCAACTGTTTTTT. Residues: CASSSGQGYYQLFF. This rearrangement joins TRBV28 to TRBJ1-4, with 9 positions matching TRBD1. There are 14 residues in the CDR3. Germline CDR1 and CDR2: MDHEN and SYDVKM. J gave up 12 bases and V 6 bases, and 11 bases lay outside the gene matches.

The chain is built from TRBV9 and TRBJ2-3; 7 bases line up with TRBD2. The junction had 13 bases not matched to a gene; V was cut back by 3 bases and J by 6 bases. This CDR3 comprises 16 residues. Looked up from germline, CDR1 is SGDLS and CDR2 is YYNGEE. The chain's CDR3 is CASSGFGGIGFDTQYF. The CDR3 region has the DNA TGTGCCAGCAGCGGTTTCGGGGGGATCGGGTTTGATACGCAGTATTTT.

The chain joins TRBV4-1 to TRBJ1-2, with 8 bases matching TRBD1. The V and J ends lost 4 bases and 8 bases, in that order; junction bases with no gene match: 6. The CDR3 spans 13 residues. Germline values: CDR1 MGHRA, CDR2 YSYEKL. The CDR3 region has the DNA TGCGCCAGCAGCCGCGACAGGGGACGGGGCTACACCTTC. Its translation is CASSRDRGRGYTF.

The V call is TRBV2, the J call TRBJ1-3; TRBD1 agrees at 7 bases. The germline V gene has CDR1 SNHLY and CDR2 FYNNEI. The CDR3 loop spans 16 amino acids. Trimming took 8 bases from V and 4 from J; bases not matched to a gene: 14. CDR3 protein: CASLETGTVDGNTIYF. In DNA, the CDR3 is TGTGCCAGCCTCGAAACCGGGACAGTCGACGGAAACACCATATATTTT.

This rearrangement joins TRBV18 to TRBJ1-2; 7 nucleotides align to TRBD1. The CDR3 sequence is 15 residues long. V lost 3 bases, J lost 1 base, and 5 bases stayed unmatched. The germline gives CDR1 KGHSH, CDR2 LQKENI. The CDR3 is CASSPWDSHNYGYTF. In DNA, the CDR3 is TGTGCCAGCTCACCGTGGGACAGCCATAACTATGGCTACACCTTC.

This CDR3 is CASSPLGGARNTDTQYF. The DNA of the CDR3 is TGTGCCAGCAGCCCCTTAGGGGGAGCCCGAAACACAGATACGCAGTATTTT. V gene TRBV28 combines with J gene TRBJ2-3, with a possible D match to TRBD1 (6 bases). Trimming stripped 6 bases from V and 2 bases from J, with 21 bases between. Germline V gives CDR1 MDHEN, CDR2 SYDVKM. The CDR3 runs to 17 residues.

The V gene is TRBV28, the J gene TRBJ1-1; D not certain. The CDR3 runs to 12 residues. V lost 6 bases and J lost 1, with 6 bases in between. The V gene's germline CDR1 is MDHEN and CDR2 SYDVKM. CDR3 sequence (DNA): TGTGCCAGCAGGACGGGGAACACTGAAGCTTTCTTT. This gives the protein CASRTGNTEAFF.

The chain uses TRBV27 and TRBJ2-2; possibly TRBD2 for D (5 bases). The length of the CDR3 is 16 residues. Between the trimmed V and J ends, which lost 1 base and 4 bases, there was a span of 13 bases. CDR1 MNHEY and CDR2 SMNVEV come from the germline V gene (reference sequence). CDR3 bases: TGTGCCAGCAGTTTATATGTGGGGAGACGCACCGGGGAGCTGTTTTTT. This gives the protein CASSLYVGRRTGELFF.

The chain joins TRBV5-6 to TRBJ2-1; TRBD1 matches at 7 bases. CDR1 SGHDT and CDR2 YYEEEE come from the germline V gene. This CDR3 has 15 residues. Germline trimming cut 0 bases from V and 3 bases from J; bases unmatched to any gene: 3. CDR3 sequence reads: CASSLGDRDYNEQFF. DNA of the CDR3: TGTGCCAGCAGCTTGGGAGACAGGGACTACAATGAGCAGTTCTTC.

The CDR3, as DNA: TGTGCCAGCAGTGCAACGGGGAATAATCAGCCCCAGCATTTT. It specifies CASSATGNNQPQHF. The V call is TRBV25-1, the J call TRBJ1-5; D gene unclear. This CDR3 has 14 residues. Germline V gives CDR1 MGHDK, CDR2 SYGVNS. Trimming took 4 bases from V and 4 from J, leaving 11 bases between them.

The table lists this clone with a count of one. The chain has TRBV6-5 and TRBJ2-5; the D gene is possibly TRBD2 (5 bases). Trimming left V 5 bases short and J 3 bases short, with 13 bases between. CDR1 MNHEY and CDR2 SVGAGI come from the germline V gene. This CDR3 is 14 amino acids long. CDR3 sequence (DNA): TGTGCCAGCAGTCCTCGGGATGCGAAAGAGACCCAGTACTTC. Protein sequence: CASSPRDAKETQYF.

The rearrangement links TRBV5-4 to TRBJ2-1; 11 positions agree with TRBD2. The ends lost 0 bases at V and 2 bases at J; junction bases unmatched: 4. The germline V gene encodes CDR1 SGHNT and CDR2 YYREEE (reference sequence). CDR3 size: 17 residues. CDR3 DNA: TGTGCCAGCAGCTTGGGGACTAGCGGGTTCCCCTACAATGAGCAGTTCTTC. Amino acid sequence: CASSLGTSGFPYNEQFF.

The rearrangement uses TRBV5-8 and TRBJ2-1, with D perhaps matching TRBD1 (6 bases). From germline, CDR1 is SGHTS and CDR2 YDEGEE. CDR3 size: 16 residues. Trimming took 4 bases from V and 2 from J, leaving 16 bases between them. This CDR3 is CASSGRGGYPYNEQFF. The CDR3 DNA reads as TGTGCCAGCAGCGGCAGGGGTGGCTACCCCTACAATGAGCAGTTCTTC.

The gene calls are TRBV11-2 and TRBJ2-3, with a possible D match to TRBD1 (5 bases). CDR1 is SGHAT and CDR2 is FQNNGV in the germline V gene. CDR3 length: 14 amino acids. Trimming removed 6 bases from V and 1 base from J, with 11 bases in between. The CDR3 DNA sequence: TGTGCCAGCAGTTCCCGACAGCGCACAGATACGCAGTATTTT. It codes for CASSSRQRTDTQYF.

This chain connects TRBV7-9 to TRBJ2-1; weak D call: TRBD1 (7 bases). Trimming left V 1 base short and J 5 bases short, with 12 bases between. The germline gives CDR1 SEHNR, CDR2 FQNEAQ (reference sequence). The CDR3 runs 15 residues. CDR3 region: CASSLVPGGHNEQFF. The CDR3, as DNA: TGTGCCAGCAGCTTAGTCCCAGGGGGGCACAATGAGCAGTTCTTC.

V usage is TRBV29-1 and J usage is TRBJ2-5, with D maybe TRBD2 (7 bases). CDR3 length: 14 residues. Germline CDR1 SQVTM, CDR2 ANQGSEA. With 7 bases removed from V and 2 bases from J, the gap between germline ends came to 17 bases. CDR3 DNA sequence: TGCAGCGGCCTACGTAGGGGGGGGCAAGAGACCCAGTACTTC. Protein sequence: CSGLRRGGQETQYF.

This clone was found once. The chain combines TRBV19 with TRBJ1-1; 7 nucleotides agree with TRBD1. This CDR3 is built from 14 residues. Germline trimming cut 4 bases from V and 1 base from J; bases unmatched to any gene: 3. Germline lookup yields CDR1 LNHDA and CDR2 SQIVND (reference sequence). CDR3 residues: CASSTDRENTEAFF. The CDR3 DNA reads as TGTGCCAGTAGTACCGACAGGGAGAACACTGAAGCTTTCTTT.

The chain couples TRBV2 to TRBJ1-3, with TRBD1 matching 7 bases. The germline V gene encodes CDR1 SNHLY and CDR2 FYNNEI. With 4 bases clipped from V and 4 bases from J, the junction kept 4 bases outside the gene matches. This CDR3 has 14 amino acids. CDR3 DNA: TGTGCCAGCAGTGCTGAGACAGGGGGAAACACCATATATTTT. Protein product: CASSAETGGNTIYF.

The chain joins TRBV11-2 to TRBJ2-3; D gene ambiguous. The CDR3 sequence is 16 residues long. Germline V lookup: CDR1 SGHAT, CDR2 FQNNGV. The V and J ends lost 5 bases and 0 bases respectively, with 15 bases between them. For the CDR3, the DNA is TGTGCCAGCAGCCTTCTGGTGGCCGGGAGCACAGATACGCAGTATTTT. Translating gives CASSLLVAGSTDTQYF. The full variable domain, in which reference TRBV11-2 and TRBJ2-3 provide the parts outside the CDR3, is EAGVAQSPRYKIIEKRQSVAFWCNPISGHATLYWYQQILGQGPKLLIQFQNNGVVDDSQLPKDRFSAERLKGVDSTLKIQPAKLEDSAVYLCASSLLVAGSTDTQYFGPGTRLTVL.